This T cell receptor beta chain was identified during a study of breast tumors, draining lymph nodes, adjacent tissues. Study-wide points: Luminal-like breast cancer showed significantly higher tumor–nontumor repertoire similarity than basal-like.

Axillary draining lymph nodes of breast cancer patients supplied the node samples. The sample holds many counts of this clonotype. Its antigen is unidentified. TCRdb re-called the multiplex PCR reads through MiXCR, storing one row per CDR3 protein. This sample has some 130,000 distinct CDR3 sequences, with 20% to 25% found just once. V gave up 2 bases and J gave up 6 bases; unmatched junction bases: 6. The CDR3 loop spans 15 amino acids. Per germline, CDR1 SNHLY and CDR2 FYNNEI. The chain couples TRBV2 to TRBJ2-1; 8 nucleotides agree with TRBD2. The sequence was obtained from a female donor with breast cancer. Some clones in this sample may be carry-over from other donors' samples. Source material: axillary lymph node tissue. CDR3 sequence reads: CASSERTSNRNEQFF. Written as DNA, the CDR3 is TGTGCCAGCAGTGAAAGGACTAGCAATCGCAATGAGCAGTTCTTC.